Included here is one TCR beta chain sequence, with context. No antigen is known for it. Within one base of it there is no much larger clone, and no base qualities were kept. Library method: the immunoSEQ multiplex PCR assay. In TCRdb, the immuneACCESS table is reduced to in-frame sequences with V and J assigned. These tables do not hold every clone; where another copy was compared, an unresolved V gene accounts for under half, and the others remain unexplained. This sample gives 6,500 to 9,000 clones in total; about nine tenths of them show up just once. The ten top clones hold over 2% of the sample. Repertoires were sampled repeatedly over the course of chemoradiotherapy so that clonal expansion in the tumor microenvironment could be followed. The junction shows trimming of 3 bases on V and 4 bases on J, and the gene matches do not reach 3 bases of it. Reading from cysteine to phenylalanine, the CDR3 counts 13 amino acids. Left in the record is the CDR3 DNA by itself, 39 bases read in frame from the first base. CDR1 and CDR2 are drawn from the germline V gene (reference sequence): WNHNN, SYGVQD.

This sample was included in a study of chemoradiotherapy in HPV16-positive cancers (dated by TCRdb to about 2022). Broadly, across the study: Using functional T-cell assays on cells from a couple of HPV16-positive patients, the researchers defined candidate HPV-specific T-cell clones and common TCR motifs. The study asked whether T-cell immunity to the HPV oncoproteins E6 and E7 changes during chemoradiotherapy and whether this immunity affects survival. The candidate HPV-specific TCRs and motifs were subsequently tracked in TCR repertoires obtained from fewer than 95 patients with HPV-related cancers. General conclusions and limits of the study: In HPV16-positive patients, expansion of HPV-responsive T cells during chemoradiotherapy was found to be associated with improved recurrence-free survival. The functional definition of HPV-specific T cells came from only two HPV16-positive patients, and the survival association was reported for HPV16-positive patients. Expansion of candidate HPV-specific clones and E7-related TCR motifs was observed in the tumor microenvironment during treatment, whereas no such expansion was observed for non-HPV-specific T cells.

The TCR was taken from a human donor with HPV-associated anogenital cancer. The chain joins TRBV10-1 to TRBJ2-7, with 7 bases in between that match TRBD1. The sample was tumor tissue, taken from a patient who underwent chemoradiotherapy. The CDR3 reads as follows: CASSDTRGYEQYF. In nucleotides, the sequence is TGCGCCAGCAGTGATACCAGGGGGTACGAGCAGTACTTC.